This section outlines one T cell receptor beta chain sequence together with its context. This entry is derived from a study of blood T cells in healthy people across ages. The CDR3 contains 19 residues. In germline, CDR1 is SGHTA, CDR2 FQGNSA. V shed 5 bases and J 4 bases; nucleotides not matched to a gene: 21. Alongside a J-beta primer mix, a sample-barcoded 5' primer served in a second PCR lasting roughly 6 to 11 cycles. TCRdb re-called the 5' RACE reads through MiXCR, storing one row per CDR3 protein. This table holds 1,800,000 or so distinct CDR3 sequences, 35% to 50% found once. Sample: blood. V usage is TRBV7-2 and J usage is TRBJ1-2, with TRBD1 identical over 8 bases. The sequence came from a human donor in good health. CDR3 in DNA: TGTGCCAGCAGCCTCAGAGGCGTCAGGGGGCTTAAAGATCTCTATGGCTACACCTTC. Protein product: CASSLRGVRGLKDLYGYTF.